This T cell receptor beta chain was sequenced in a study of long-term antiretroviral therapy in people with HIV. Findings and caveats of the study: Clones that had undergone expansion before ART prevailed in the repertoire throughout all time points.

The junction had 8 bases not matched to a gene; V was cut back by 3 bases and J by 2 bases. The CDR3 contains 16 residues. Looked up from germline, CDR1 is SGHVS and CDR2 is FQNEAQ. A word on this clone: The antigen is unknown.

Researchers report immunoSEQ v3.0 was run at survey level. Profiling relied on immunoSEQ multiplex PCR, and the TCRdb table lists in-frame clones only, not all of them. This sample has under 50,000 clones, with roughly 90% found just once. The V call is TRBV7-8, the J call TRBJ2-5, with 8 bases identical to TRBD2. The TCR originated in a young woman with HIV. The specimen comprised unsorted PBMCs, sampled just before starting antiretroviral therapy. CDR3 amino acids: CASSLRPSGQQETQYF. In nucleotides, the CDR3 is TGTGCCAGCAGCTTGCGGCCTAGCGGGCAACAAGAGACCCAGTACTTC. Based on the CDR3 plus reference TRBV7-8 and TRBJ2-5, the full variable domain is GAGVSQSPRYKVAKRGQDVALRCDPISGHVSLFWYQQALGQGPEFLTYFQNEAQLDKSGLPSDRFFAERPEGSVSTLKIQRTQQEDSAVYLCASSLRPSGQQETQYFGPGTRLLVL.